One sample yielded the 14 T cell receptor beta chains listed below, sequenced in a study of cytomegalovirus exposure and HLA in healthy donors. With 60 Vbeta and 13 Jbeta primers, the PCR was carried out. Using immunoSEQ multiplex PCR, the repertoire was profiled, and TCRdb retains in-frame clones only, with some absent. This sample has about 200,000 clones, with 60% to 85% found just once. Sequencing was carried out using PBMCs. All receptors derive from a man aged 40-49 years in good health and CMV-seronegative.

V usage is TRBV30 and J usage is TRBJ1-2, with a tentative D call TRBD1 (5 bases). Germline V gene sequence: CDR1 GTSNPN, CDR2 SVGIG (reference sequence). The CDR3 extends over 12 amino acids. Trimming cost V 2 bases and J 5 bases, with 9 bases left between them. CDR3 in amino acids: CAWSWGGYGYTF. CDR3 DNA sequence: TGTGCCTGGAGTTGGGGGGGGTATGGCTACACCTTC.

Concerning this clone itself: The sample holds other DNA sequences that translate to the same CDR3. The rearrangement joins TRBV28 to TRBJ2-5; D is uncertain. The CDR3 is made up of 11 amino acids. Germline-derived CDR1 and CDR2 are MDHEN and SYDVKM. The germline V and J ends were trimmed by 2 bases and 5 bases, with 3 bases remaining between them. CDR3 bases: TGTGCCAGCAGTTTAGAGGAGACCCAGTACTTC. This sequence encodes CASSLEETQYF. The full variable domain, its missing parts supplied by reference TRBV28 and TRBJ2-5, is DVKVTQSSRYLVKRTGEKVFLECVQDMDHENMFWYRQDPGLGLRLIYFSYDVKMKEKGDIPEGYSVSREKKERFSLILESASTNQTSMYLCASSLEETQYFGPGTRLLVL.

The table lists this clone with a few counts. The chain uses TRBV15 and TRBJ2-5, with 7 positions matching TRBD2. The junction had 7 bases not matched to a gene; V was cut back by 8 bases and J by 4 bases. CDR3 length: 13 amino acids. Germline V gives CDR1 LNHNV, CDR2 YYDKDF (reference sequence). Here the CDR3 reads CATFGAGRETQYF. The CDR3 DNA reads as TGTGCCACCTTCGGAGCGGGGAGAGAGACCCAGTACTTC.

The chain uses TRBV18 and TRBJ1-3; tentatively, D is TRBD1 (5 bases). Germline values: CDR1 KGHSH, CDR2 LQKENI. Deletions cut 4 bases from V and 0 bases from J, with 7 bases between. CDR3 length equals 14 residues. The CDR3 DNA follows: TGTGCCAGCTCACGGGGCAGCTCTGGAAACACCATATATTTT. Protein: CASSRGSSGNTIYF.

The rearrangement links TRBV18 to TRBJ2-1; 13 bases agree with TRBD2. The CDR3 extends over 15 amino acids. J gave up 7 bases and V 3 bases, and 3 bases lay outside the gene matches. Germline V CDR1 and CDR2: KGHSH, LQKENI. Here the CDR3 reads CASSPGLAGANEQFF. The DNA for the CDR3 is TGTGCCAGCTCACCTGGACTAGCGGGGGCTAATGAGCAGTTCTTC.

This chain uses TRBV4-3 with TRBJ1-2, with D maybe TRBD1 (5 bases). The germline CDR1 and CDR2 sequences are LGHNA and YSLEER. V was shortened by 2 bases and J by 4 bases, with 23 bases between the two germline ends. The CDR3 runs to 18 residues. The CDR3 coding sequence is TGCGCCAGCAGCCAACACCACCTTGACAGAACCAAATCCTATGGCTACACCTTC. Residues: CASSQHHLDRTKSYGYTF.

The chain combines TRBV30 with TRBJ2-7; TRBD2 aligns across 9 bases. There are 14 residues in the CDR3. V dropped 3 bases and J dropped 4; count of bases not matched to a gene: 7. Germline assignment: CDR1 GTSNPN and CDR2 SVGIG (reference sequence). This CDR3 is CAWSKDSGGYEQYF. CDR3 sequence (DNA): TGTGCCTGGAGCAAAGACAGCGGGGGGTACGAGCAGTACTTC.

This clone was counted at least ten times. In DNA form, the CDR3 reads TGTGCCAGTCAGGGGGGCTGGTGGACTGAAGCTTTCTTT. Protein: CASQGGWWTEAFF. V and J are TRBV6-5 and TRBJ1-1, with 7 bases aligning to TRBD1. CDR1 and CDR2 from the germline V gene are MNHEY and SVGAGI. The CDR3 totals 13 residues. Losses at the gene ends were 9 bases for V and 5 bases for J; bases not matched to a gene: 9.

CDR3 nucleotides: TGTGCCTGGAGTCTAGCGGGAGACAGTCTCGGCGGAGATACGCAGTATTTT. Protein: CAWSLAGDSLGGDTQYF. The chain is built from TRBV30 and TRBJ2-3, with TRBD2 matching 10 bases. CDR1 and CDR2 from the germline V gene are GTSNPN and SVGIG (reference sequence). With 2 bases clipped from V and 5 bases from J, the junction kept 13 bases outside the gene matches. The CDR3 is 17 residues long.

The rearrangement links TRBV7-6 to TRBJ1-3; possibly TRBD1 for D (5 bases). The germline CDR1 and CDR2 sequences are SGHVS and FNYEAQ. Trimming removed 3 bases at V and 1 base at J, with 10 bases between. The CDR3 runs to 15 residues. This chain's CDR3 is CASSLTAPSGNTIYF. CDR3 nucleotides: TGTGCCAGCAGCTTGACAGCTCCTTCTGGAAACACCATATATTTT.

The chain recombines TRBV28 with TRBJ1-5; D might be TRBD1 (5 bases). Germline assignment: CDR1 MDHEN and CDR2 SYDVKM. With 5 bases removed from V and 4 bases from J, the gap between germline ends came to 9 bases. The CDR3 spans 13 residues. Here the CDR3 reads CASSNRNNQPQHF. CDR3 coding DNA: TGTGCCAGCAGTAACAGGAATAATCAGCCCCAGCATTTT. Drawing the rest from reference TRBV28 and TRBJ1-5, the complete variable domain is DVKVTQSSRYLVKRTGEKVFLECVQDMDHENMFWYRQDPGLGLRLIYFSYDVKMKEKGDIPEGYSVSREKKERFSLILESASTNQTSMYLCASSNRNNQPQHFGDGTRLSIL.

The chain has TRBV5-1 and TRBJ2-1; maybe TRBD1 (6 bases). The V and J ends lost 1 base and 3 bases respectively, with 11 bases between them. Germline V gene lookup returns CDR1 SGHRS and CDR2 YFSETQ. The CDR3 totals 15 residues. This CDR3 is CASSLPGHSYNEQFF. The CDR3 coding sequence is TGCGCCAGCAGCTTGCCGGGACATAGCTACAATGAGCAGTTCTTC.

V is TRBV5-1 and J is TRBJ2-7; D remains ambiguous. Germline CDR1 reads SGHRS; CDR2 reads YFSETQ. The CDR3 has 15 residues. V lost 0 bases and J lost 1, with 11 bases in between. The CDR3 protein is CASSLDFQNSYEQYF. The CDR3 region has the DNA TGCGCCAGCAGCTTGGATTTTCAGAATTCCTACGAGCAGTACTTC.

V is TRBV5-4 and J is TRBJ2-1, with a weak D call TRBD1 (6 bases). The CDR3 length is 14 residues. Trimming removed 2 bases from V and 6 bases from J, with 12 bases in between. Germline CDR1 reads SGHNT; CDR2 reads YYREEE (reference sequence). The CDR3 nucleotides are TGTGCCAGCAGCTTCCTGTTGGACAGCAATGAGCAGTTCTTC. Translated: CASSFLLDSNEQFF.